Shown below are 26 T cell receptor beta chains from a single sample sequenced in a study of identical twins. TCRdb ran MiXCR on the 5' RACE reads and lists one entry per CDR3 protein. Among 690,000 or so distinct CDR3 sequences listed, 8.6% were seen once. This sample was shared with a second study, whose subject was yellow fever vaccine responses in identical twins.

The sequencing sample was made of PBMCs. These TCRs come from a woman under 30 in good health.

This clonotype was picked up a small number of times. J is TRBJ2-1 and V is TRBV5-1; 8 bases match TRBD2. CDR1 and CDR2 from the germline V gene are SGHRS and YFSETQ. The CDR3 is 15 residues long. V gave up 1 base and J gave up 7 bases; unmatched junction bases: 7. CDR3 DNA sequence: TGCGCCAGCAGCTTGTACGGGAGGGCCGGTAATGAGCAGTTCTTC. This sequence encodes CASSLYGRAGNEQFF.

This clonotype was counted many times. This chain uses TRBV20-1 with TRBJ2-7; tentative D call: TRBD2 (5 bases). Germline V gives CDR1 DFQATT, CDR2 SNEGSKA (reference sequence). This CDR3 region has 10 residues. Trimming shortened V by 4 bases and J by 5 bases, and 6 bases separated the two germline ends. In DNA, the CDR3 is TGCAGTGCTAAAGCGGACGAGCAGTACTTC. Protein product: CSAKADEQYF.

This clonotype came up many times. The gene calls are TRBV9 and TRBJ1-4; TRBD1 matches at 8 bases. Germline V CDR1 and CDR2: SGDLS, YYNGEE. The CDR3 covers 15 residues. Trimming cost V 4 bases and J 7 bases; bases outside gene matches: 9. The CDR3 region is CASSSSGGGGEKLFF. In nucleotides, the CDR3 is TGTGCCAGCAGCAGTTCAGGGGGCGGTGGTGAAAAACTGTTTTTT.

This chain joins TRBV7-2 and TRBJ2-5, with 9 bases lining up with TRBD2. The CDR3 covers 15 residues. Per the germline V gene, CDR1 is SGHTA and CDR2 is FQGNSA. V lost 5 bases to trimming and J lost 4 bases; unmatched junction nucleotides: 8. The CDR3 DNA sequence: TGTGCCAGCAGCCGTCTAGCGGGGCTGAGAGAGACCCAGTACTTC. Its translation: CASSRLAGLRETQYF.

This clonotype was detected only a few times. CDR3 in amino acids: CSARVAASSYEQYF. In nucleotides, the CDR3 is TGCAGTGCTAGAGTGGCGGCCAGCTCCTACGAGCAGTACTTC. The rearrangement links TRBV20-1 to TRBJ2-7; D is unresolved. This CDR3 region has 14 residues. Looked up from germline, CDR1 is DFQATT and CDR2 is SNEGSKA (reference sequence). V was shortened by 1 base and J by 0 bases, with 10 bases between the two germline ends.

The CDR3, as DNA: TGTGCCAGCAGCTCGTGGGACAGAGGCGAGCAGTACTTC. As protein: CASSSWDRGEQYF. This chain links TRBV7-9 with TRBJ2-7; 7 nucleotides line up with TRBD1. J gave up 6 bases and V 4 bases, and 6 bases lay outside the gene matches. The CDR3 extends over 13 amino acids. In germline, CDR1 is SEHNR, CDR2 FQNEAQ (reference sequence).

At least ten counts were recorded for this clonotype. This sequence joins TRBV29-1 and TRBJ2-4; D gene uncertain. CDR3 size: 13 residues. The V gene's germline CDR1 is SQVTM and CDR2 ANQGSEA. Trimming cost V 3 bases and J 7 bases, with 13 bases left between them. The DNA for the CDR3 is TGCAGCGTTGAGGGTCTAGTGGGGAACATTCAGTACTTC. It is translated as CSVEGLVGNIQYF.

This clonotype was seen only a few times. The chain has TRBV6-4 and TRBJ2-3, with D possibly being TRBD1 (5 bases). The CDR3 totals 14 residues. Germline V gene sequence: CDR1 MRHNA, CDR2 SNTAGT. V was cut by 3 bases and J by 5 bases, with 12 bases left in between. The CDR3 region is CASSESGSEDTQYF. CDR3 in DNA: TGTGCCAGCAGTGAGTCAGGGTCCGAAGATACGCAGTATTTT.

This clonotype was observed at least ten times. The genes are TRBV12-3 or TRBV12-4 and TRBJ2-3; D unclear. The CDR3 runs to 14 residues. Trimming removed 6 bases from V and 4 bases from J, with 14 bases in between. CDR3 nucleotide sequence: TGTGCCAGCAGCCAGGTCCAGCCCCCAGATACGCAGTATTTT. This translates into CASSQVQPPDTQYF.

This clonotype was detected a few times. The chain carries TRBV29-1 and TRBJ2-7, with D possibly being TRBD1 (6 bases). The CDR3 spans 12 residues. V lost 5 bases and J lost 4, with 12 bases in between. Germline V CDR1 and CDR2: SQVTM, ANQGSEA. DNA for the CDR3: TGCAGCGTTCACGCCAGGGGTTACGAGCAGTACTTC. Its protein is CSVHARGYEQYF.

This clonotype was counted between two and nine times. The CDR3 coding sequence is TGTGCCAGCAGCTTAGCTCCGGGACTAGCCCCATATACGCAGTATTTT. It translates to CASSLAPGLAPYTQYF. The chain employs TRBV11-2 and TRBJ2-3, with 9 bases identical to TRBD2. CDR1 and CDR2 from the germline V gene are SGHAT and FQNNGV. This CDR3 is built from 16 residues. V lost 1 base and J lost 7; bases outside the gene matches: 9.

V usage is TRBV27 and J usage is TRBJ2-7, with D possibly being TRBD1 (6 bases). The V end was cut by 6 bases, the J end by 2 bases, with 14 bases between. The CDR3 has 14 amino acids. Germline V gene lookup returns CDR1 MNHEY and CDR2 SMNVEV (reference sequence). The CDR3 region is CASRSGAGAYEQYF. The CDR3 region has the DNA TGTGCCAGCAGGTCTGGGGCAGGGGCCTACGAGCAGTACTTC.

J is TRBJ1-5 and V is TRBV19; no reliable D call. This CDR3 has 13 amino acids. CDR1 and CDR2 (germline): LNHDA, SQIVND (reference sequence). Trimming took off 3 bases at V and 4 bases at J, with 7 bases between the two ends. Here the CDR3 reads CASSIVPNQPQHF. Written as DNA, the CDR3 is TGTGCCAGTAGTATCGTCCCTAATCAGCCCCAGCATTTT. Looking up the rest from reference TRBV19 and TRBJ1-5 gives the full variable domain: DGGITQSPKYLFRKEGQNVTLSCEQNLNHDAMYWYRQDPGQGLRLIYYSQIVNDFQKGDIAEGYSVSREKKESFPLTVTSAQKNPTAFYLCASSIVPNQPQHFGDGTRLSIL.

This clonotype was observed many times. The chain has TRBV12-3 or TRBV12-4 and TRBJ2-7, with 7 bases that match TRBD2. The CDR3 length is 11 residues. V dropped 5 bases and J dropped 9; count of bases not matched to a gene: 4. CDR3 sequence (DNA): TGTGCCAGCAGTGCGCGGGAGAGGCAGTACTTC. Its protein is CASSARERQYF.

In this sample, this clonotype turned up many times. V usage is TRBV10-3 and J usage is TRBJ2-2, with TRBD1 as a possible D gene (6 bases). V was shortened by 0 bases and J by 3 bases, with 11 bases between the two germline ends. CDR1 and CDR2 from the germline V gene are ENHRY and SYGVKD. The CDR3 totals 16 residues. CDR3 residues: CAISESVGAHTGELFF. The CDR3 region has the DNA TGTGCCATCAGTGAGTCCGTGGGGGCCCACACCGGGGAGCTGTTTTTT.

This clonotype came up many times. The gene calls are TRBV29-1 and TRBJ2-7; D possibly corresponds to TRBD1 (6 bases). This CDR3 has 12 residues. Trimming took 4 bases from V and 3 from J, leaving 10 bases between them. Germline CDR1 is SQVTM and CDR2 is ANQGSEA. The CDR3 region has the DNA TGCAGCGTTGGGGACATCCGCTACGAGCAGTACTTC. Its translation is CSVGDIRYEQYF.

This clonotype was found a few times. V gene TRBV3-1 combines with J gene TRBJ2-7; possibly TRBD1 or TRBD2 for D (5 bases each). This CDR3 is built from 14 residues. V gave up 3 bases and J gave up 2 bases, with 11 bases separating them. CDR1 LGHDT and CDR2 YNNKEL come from the germline V gene (reference sequence). CDR3 in amino acids: CASSHEGRTYEQYF. The CDR3 bases are TGTGCCAGCAGCCACGAGGGGCGCACCTACGAGCAGTACTTC.

This chain links TRBV20-1 with TRBJ1-1; D is ambiguous. Trimming removed 3 bases at V and 7 bases at J, with 12 bases between. Germline V gene data show CDR1 as DFQATT and CDR2 as SNEGSKA (reference sequence). The CDR3 runs to 12 residues. CDR3 nucleotide sequence: TGCAGTGCTAGGGGCAGACCCAGTGAAGCTTTCTTT. Its translation: CSARGRPSEAFF.

This clonotype has a handful of counts. The V call is TRBV6-4, the J call TRBJ2-1; TRBD2 agrees at 7 bases. V lost 3 bases, J lost 3 bases, and 5 bases stayed unmatched. CDR1 MRHNA and CDR2 SNTAGT come from the germline V gene. CDR3 length equals 15 residues. The CDR3: CASSDSGLGYNEQFF. DNA of the CDR3: TGTGCCAGCAGTGATTCTGGACTAGGCTACAATGAGCAGTTCTTC.

The sample holds many counts of this clonotype. The chain employs TRBV29-1 and TRBJ2-7; 7 bases map to TRBD1. The junction had 6 bases not matched to a gene; V was cut back by 7 bases and J by 0 bases. Germline CDR1 SQVTM, CDR2 ANQGSEA. The CDR3 sequence is 13 residues long. Written as DNA, the CDR3 is TGCAGCGCGACAGGGCCCAGCTCCTACGAGCAGTACTTC. The encoded protein is CSATGPSSYEQYF.

This sequence joins TRBV6-5 and TRBJ1-6; D unresolved. CDR1 MNHEY and CDR2 SVGAGI come from the germline V gene. Trimming removed 2 bases from V and 7 bases from J, with 15 bases in between. This CDR3 is 16 amino acids long. CDR3 coding DNA: TGTGCCAGCAGTTACCCACCCGCGGGTACCAATTCACCCCTCCACTTT. As protein: CASSYPPAGTNSPLHF.

This clonotype was seen at least ten times. The V and J genes are TRBV20-1 and TRBJ2-1; D is perhaps TRBD1 (6 bases). V was shortened by 6 bases and J by 2 bases, with 11 bases between the two germline ends. The CDR3 spans 13 residues. Germline CDR1 reads DFQATT; CDR2 reads SNEGSKA (reference sequence). In nucleotides, the CDR3 is TGCAGTGCCGAACAGGGCCCCTACAATGAGCAGTTCTTC. This sequence encodes CSAEQGPYNEQFF.

This clonotype has at least ten counts. The chain has TRBV10-3 and TRBJ2-7; 10 nucleotides align to TRBD1. The V and J ends lost 7 bases and 9 bases, in that order; junction bases with no gene match: 12. The CDR3 runs to 14 residues. The germline V gene encodes CDR1 ENHRY and CDR2 SYGVKD. CDR3 sequence reads: CAIKPGTGAMRQYF. CDR3 in DNA: TGTGCCATCAAACCCGGGACAGGGGCTATGAGGCAGTACTTC.

This clonotype was counted between two and nine times. This chain links TRBV9 with TRBJ1-6; D gene ambiguous. Trimming took 3 bases from V and 9 from J, leaving 10 bases between them. Germline lookup yields CDR1 SGDLS and CDR2 YYNGEE. This CDR3 is 13 amino acids long. The chain's CDR3 is CASSDTLGSPLHF. In nucleotides, the CDR3 is TGTGCCAGCAGCGACACCCTGGGTTCACCCCTCCACTTT. Full variable domain (rest looked up from reference TRBV9 and TRBJ1-6): DSGVTQTPKHLITATGQRVTLRCSPRSGDLSVYWYQQSLDQGLQFLIQYYNGEERAKGNILERFSAQQFPDLHSELNLSSLELGDSALYFCASSDTLGSPLHFGNGTRLTVT.

This clonotype was recorded once. V is TRBV29-1 and J is TRBJ1-2; D unclear. CDR1 is SQVTM and CDR2 is ANQGSEA in the germline V gene. Trimming shortened V by 2 bases and J by 6 bases, and 16 bases separated the two germline ends. This CDR3 contains 14 residues. CDR3 bases: TGCAGCGTTGAATCGGGCAGCCAAGTCGATGGCTACACCTTC. It translates to CSVESGSQVDGYTF.

The chain joins TRBV9 to TRBJ2-5; perhaps TRBD1 as D (5 bases). Trimming removed 0 bases from V and 5 bases from J, with 11 bases in between. CDR3 length: 14 residues. Germline values: CDR1 SGDLS, CDR2 YYNGEE. The CDR3 here is CASSVDVGLETQYF. The CDR3 DNA reads TGTGCCAGCAGCGTAGATGTGGGGCTGGAGACCCAGTACTTC.